The 9 T cell receptor beta chains in this list originate from one sample, sequenced in a study of T cells in Graves' hyperthyroidism and ophthalmopathy. Researchers amplified the TCR beta CDR3 regions from RNA transcripts. HTBI primers drove first-round RT-PCR of the TCR CDR3. Each CDR3 protein gets one entry after TCRdb re-called the multiplex PCR reads with MiXCR. The sample holds fewer than 750,000 distinct CDR3 sequences, 14% to 15% seen once. The sequenced material came from blood. These TCRs come from a woman aged 35 to 49 with Graves' ophthalmopathy.

The sample holds many counts of this clonotype. This chain's CDR3 is CASSSYGGEAFF. The CDR3 region has the DNA TGTGCCAGCAGCTCTTATGGGGGAGAAGCTTTCTTT. This sequence joins TRBV7-3 and TRBJ1-1; the D gene is possibly TRBD1 (5 bases). CDR3 size: 12 residues. V lost 4 bases and J 8 bases, leaving 11 bases between the germline ends. Per the germline V gene, CDR1 is SGHTA and CDR2 is FQGTGA. The variable domain in full, completed from reference TRBV7-3 and TRBJ1-1, reads GAGVSQTPSNKVTEKGKYVELRCDPISGHTALYWYRQSLGQGPEFLIYFQGTGAADDSGLPNDRFFAVRPEGSVSTLKIQRTERGDSAVYLCASSSYGGEAFFGQGTRLTVV.

Worth noting for this clonotype: A clone one base away is much larger, so this may be a read error. The chain combines TRBV7-2 with TRBJ2-7; D gene ambiguous. The germline gives CDR1 SGHTA, CDR2 FQGNSA. V lost 5 bases to trimming and J lost 12 bases, with 20 bases between them. This CDR3 comprises 13 residues. CDR3: CASSRAGRSWGYF. The CDR3 DNA sequence: TGTGCCAGCAGCAGGGCCGGTCGGAGTTGGGGGTACTTC.

The table lists this clonotype with many counts. The rearrangement uses TRBV5-6 and TRBJ2-5, with 10 nucleotides matching TRBD2. This CDR3 spans 14 amino acids. V lost 4 bases to trimming and J lost 4 bases; unmatched junction nucleotides: 4. CDR1 and CDR2 from the germline V gene are SGHDT and YYEEEE. CDR3 region: CASSPRTSGETQYF. CDR3 DNA: TGTGCCAGCAGCCCGAGGACTAGCGGAGAGACCCAGTACTTC. The whole variable domain, remainder taken from reference TRBV5-6 and TRBJ2-5, is DAGVTQSPTHLIKTRGQQVTLRCSPKSGHDTVSWYQQALGQGPQFIFQYYEEEERQRGNFPDRFSGHQFPNYSSELNVNALLLGDSALYLCASSPRTSGETQYFGPGTRLLVL.

This clonotype was observed at least ten times. The chain has TRBV6-1 and TRBJ1-5; 7 bases fit TRBD1. V lost 5 bases and J lost 7; bases outside the gene matches: 2. The CDR3 has 12 residues. Germline lookup yields CDR1 MNHNS and CDR2 SASEGT. This CDR3 is CASSQGGQPQHF. In DNA, the CDR3 is TGTGCCAGCAGTCAGGGGGGCCAGCCCCAGCATTTT.

This clonotype has ten or more counts. The chain couples TRBV19 to TRBJ1-1; the D gene is possibly TRBD1 (5 bases). Trimming cost V 4 bases and J 3 bases, with 12 bases left between them. In germline, CDR1 is LNHDA, CDR2 SQIVND (reference sequence). The CDR3 runs 14 residues. The CDR3 here is CASSTWGGYTEAFF. DNA of the CDR3: TGTGCCAGTAGTACCTGGGGGGGATACACTGAAGCTTTCTTT.

The chain is built from TRBV18 and TRBJ2-2; TRBD1 might be the D (6 bases). The CDR3 totals 15 residues. Germline V gene lookup returns CDR1 KGHSH and CDR2 LQKENI. With 0 bases removed from V and 8 bases from J, the gap between germline ends came to 13 bases. CDR3 region: CASSPPGHPAGELFF. The CDR3 DNA reads TGTGCCAGCTCACCACCGGGACACCCGGCGGGGGAGCTGTTTTTT.

J is TRBJ2-7 and V is TRBV7-8, with 10 bases identical to TRBD1. V was pared by 5 bases and J by 5 bases, with 9 bases of the junction left unmatched. CDR1 SGHVS and CDR2 FQNEAQ come from the germline V gene. The CDR3 loop spans 15 amino acids. The CDR3, as DNA: TGTGCCAGCAGCCTTCCGGGACAGGGGTACCACGAGCAGTACTTC. This codes for CASSLPGQGYHEQYF.

CDR3 DNA: TGTGCCAGCACACGGACTAGCGGGACTCAAGAGACCCAGTACTTC. Amino acid sequence: CASTRTSGTQETQYF. V is TRBV7-2 and J is TRBJ2-5, with 12 bases lining up with TRBD2. Trimming cost V 7 bases and J 2 bases; bases outside gene matches: 5. In germline, CDR1 is SGHTA, CDR2 FQGNSA. The CDR3 has 15 residues.

Ten or more counts support this clonotype. The rearrangement joins TRBV20-1 to TRBJ2-2; D not certain. CDR3 length equals 13 residues. V gave up 3 bases and J gave up 6 bases, with 11 bases separating them. Germline V gene data show CDR1 as DFQATT and CDR2 as SNEGSKA (reference sequence). The CDR3 is CSARRSIPGELFF. The CDR3 nucleotides are TGCAGTGCTAGGCGTAGTATACCCGGGGAGCTGTTTTTT.